These T cell receptor beta chains were read from a single sample in a study of cytomegalovirus exposure and HLA in healthy donors. Profiling relied on immunoSEQ multiplex PCR, and the TCRdb table lists in-frame clones only, not all of them. The data show about 53,000 clones, with around 91% seen just once and roughly 1.4% held by the top ten. The source material was PBMCs. These receptors were taken from a man aged 18 to 30 in good health and CMV-seronegative. The CDR3 runs from the conserved cysteine through the conserved F or W. A D gene is named only where the DNA matches it firmly. Clone size is given for some rows only: seen once, a few or many times, or a class if the clone is expanded.

v_call	clone_size	j_call	d_call	cdr3_aa	cdr3_nt
TRBV10-3	NA	TRBJ1-1	NA	CAISLGQNTEAFF	TGTGCCATCAGCCTTGGCCAGAACACTGAAGCTTTCTTT
TRBV6-5	NA	TRBJ2-7	TRBD2	CATMGLAGVGEQYF	TGTGCCACCATGGGACTAGCGGGAGTCGGCGAGCAGTACTTC
TRBV7-6	NA	TRBJ2-1	NA	CASSPGRVSYNEQFF	TGTGCCAGCAGCCCTGGCCGGGTATCGTACAATGAGCAGTTCTTC
TRBV9	NA	TRBJ1-4	TRBD1	CASSEGGRDEKLFF	TGTGCCAGCAGCGAAGGGGGCCGGGATGAAAAACTGTTTTTT
TRBV19	NA	TRBJ2-1	TRBD2	CASSGREGVYNEQFF	TGTGCCAGTAGCGGGCGGGAGGGCGTCTACAATGAGCAGTTCTTC
TRBV28	NA	TRBJ1-4	NA	CASSLLVNEKLFF	TGTGCCAGCAGTTTATTAGTGAATGAAAAACTGTTTTTT
TRBV5-6	NA	TRBJ2-6	TRBD2	CASSLGLASGANVLTF	TGTGCCAGCAGCTTAGGACTAGCTTCTGGGGCCAACGTCCTGACTTTC
TRBV6-4	NA	TRBJ2-7	NA	CASSAPHGRAGYEQYF	TGTGCCAGCAGTGCTCCACACGGAAGGGCAGGGTACGAGCAGTACTTC
TRBV10-3	NA	TRBJ2-1	TRBD1	CAISEWTGTSYNEQFF	TGTGCCATCAGTGAATGGACAGGAACCTCCTACAATGAGCAGTTCTTC
TRBV7-8	NA	TRBJ2-2	TRBD2	CASSLWLAGDTGELFF	TGTGCCAGCAGCTTATGGCTAGCGGGAGATACCGGGGAGCTGTTTTTT
TRBV5-1	NA	TRBJ2-3	TRBD2	CASSIAGGPDTQYF	TGCGCCAGCAGTATAGCGGGAGGGCCAGATACGCAGTATTTT
TRBV7-6	few	TRBJ2-7	TRBD2	CASSPRGGPYEQYF	TGTGCCAGCAGCCCCCGGGGGGGGCCCTACGAGCAGTACTTC
TRBV27	NA	TRBJ2-1	TRBD2	CASRPSGTSGTFPRNEQFF	TGTGCCAGCAGACCTAGCGGGACTAGCGGGACATTCCCCCGTAATGAGCAGTTCTTC
TRBV15	NA	TRBJ1-4	TRBD1	CATSRTGFPTNEKLFF	TGTGCCACCAGCAGGACAGGGTTCCCAACTAATGAAAAACTGTTTTTT
TRBV5-5	NA	TRBJ2-1	TRBD1	CASSFTGQPYNEQFF	TGTGCCAGCAGCTTTACGGGACAGCCGTACAATGAGCAGTTCTTC
TRBV5-4	NA	TRBJ2-7	TRBD2	CASRPGLAGHYEQYF	TGTGCCAGCAGGCCGGGACTAGCGGGACACTACGAGCAGTACTTC
TRBV9	NA	TRBJ2-7	NA	CASSVGGSGYEQYF	TGTGCCAGCAGCGTAGGTGGGAGTGGGTACGAGCAGTACTTC
TRBV30	few	TRBJ2-7	NA	CAWSVRQVSTGEQYF	TGTGCCTGGAGTGTACGACAGGTGAGTACGGGGGAGCAGTACTTC
TRBV4-3	NA	TRBJ1-1	NA	CASSPEKGFEAFF	TGCGCCAGCAGCCCGGAGAAGGGGTTTGAAGCTTTCTTT
TRBV6-1	NA	TRBJ2-1	NA	CASRANSEQFF	TGTGCCAGCAGGGCCAATTCTGAGCAGTTCTTC
TRBV28	NA	TRBJ1-1	NA	CASSFTGRQAFF	TGTGCCAGCAGTTTTACTGGGAGGCAAGCTTTCTTT
TRBV28	NA	TRBJ2-7	TRBD1	CASSSQGAGLDEQYF	TGTGCCAGCAGTTCACAGGGGGCGGGTCTAGACGAGCAGTACTTC
TRBV28	NA	TRBJ1-2	NA	CASSFPFRGPYGYTF	TGTGCCAGCAGTTTTCCTTTTAGGGGCCCCTATGGCTACACCTTC
TRBV30	NA	TRBJ2-1	NA	CAWSGHRDIRYNEQFF	TGTGCCTGGAGTGGCCACCGGGACATACGATACAATGAGCAGTTCTTC
TRBV6-4	few	TRBJ2-3	NA	CASSDKETDTQYF	TGTGCCAGCAGTGACAAGGAGACAGATACGCAGTATTTT
TRBV7-8	NA	TRBJ2-5	TRBD2	CASSLVGLAGRETQYF	TGTGCCAGCAGCTTAGTTGGGCTAGCGGGACGAGAGACCCAGTACTTC
TRBV7-2	NA	TRBJ2-7	TRBD1	CASSPKRDRAYEQYF	TGTGCCAGCAGCCCCAAAAGGGACAGAGCCTACGAGCAGTACTTC
TRBV5-6	NA	TRBJ1-2	TRBD1	CASSGTGGVQYGYTF	TGTGCCAGCAGCGGGACAGGGGGCGTACAGTATGGCTACACCTTC
TRBV4-2	few	TRBJ2-3	NA	CASSPRQGDTDTQYF	TGTGCCAGCAGCCCCCGCCAGGGCGACACAGATACGCAGTATTTT
TRBV7-2	NA	TRBJ1-2	NA	CASSFQGQTSGYTF	TGTGCCAGCAGCTTCCAGGGACAAACCTCCGGCTACACCTTC
TRBV6-5	NA	TRBJ2-1	NA	CASSSGLYNEQFF	TGTGCCAGCAGTTCCGGACTCTACAATGAGCAGTTCTTC
TRBV7-6	NA	TRBJ2-1	NA	CASSSDSRNEQFF	TGTGCCAGCAGCTCGGACAGTCGGAATGAGCAGTTCTTC
TRBV6-4	NA	TRBJ2-2	TRBD2	CASSAAGGSGELFF	TGTGCCAGCAGTGCGGCGGGAGGGTCCGGGGAGCTGTTTTTT
TRBV4-2	NA	TRBJ1-3	NA	CASSQDLASSGNTIYF	TGTGCCAGCAGCCAAGATCTGGCCTCCTCTGGAAACACCATATATTTT
TRBV27	NA	TRBJ1-1	NA	CASSRGLEAFF	TGTGCCAGCAGCCGGGGACTTGAAGCTTTCTTT
TRBV2	NA	TRBJ1-2	TRBD1	CASSTDRDGYTF	TGTGCCAGCAGTACTGACAGGGACGGCTACACCTTC
TRBV5-6	NA	TRBJ2-3	TRBD1	CASSLTGQRDTDTQYF	TGTGCCAGCAGCCTGACGGGACAGAGGGACACAGATACGCAGTATTTT
TRBV7-9	NA	TRBJ1-2	TRBD1	CASSLAKRQGLTYGYTF	TGTGCCAGCAGCTTAGCCAAAAGACAGGGGCTGACTTATGGCTACACCTTC
TRBV7-9	NA	TRBJ2-1	TRBD2	CASSSLAGGWQFF	TGTGCCAGCAGCTCTCTAGCGGGAGGCTGGCAGTTCTTC
TRBV6-6	NA	TRBJ1-5	NA	CASYISTGQPQHF	TGTGCCAGCTACATTTCGACGGGTCAGCCCCAGCATTTT
TRBV6-4	NA	TRBJ2-3	NA	CASSGSESDTQYF	TGTGCCAGCAGTGGCTCAGAGTCAGATACGCAGTATTTT
TRBV7-8	NA	TRBJ2-5	TRBD2	CASSRLAEETQYF	TGTGCCAGCAGCAGACTAGCGGAAGAGACCCAGTACTTC
TRBV4-2	NA	TRBJ2-7	TRBD2	CASSQDRVGAGAYEQYF	TGTGCCAGCAGCCAAGATAGAGTAGGAGCGGGGGCCTACGAGCAGTACTTC
TRBV29-1	NA	TRBJ2-5	NA	CSVEGTAETQYF	TGCAGCGTTGAAGGGACAGCGGAGACCCAGTACTTC
TRBV6-1	NA	TRBJ2-1	TRBD2	CASSEGLAEPYNEQFF	TGTGCCAGCAGTGAAGGCCTAGCGGAACCCTACAATGAGCAGTTCTTC
TRBV4-1	NA	TRBJ2-1	NA	CASSQTTSVNEQFF	TGCGCCAGCAGCCAAACTACATCAGTAAATGAGCAGTTCTTC
TRBV11-3	NA	TRBJ2-1	TRBD1	CASSLDRGSYNEQFF	TGTGCCAGCAGCCTAGACAGGGGGTCCTACAATGAGCAGTTCTTC
TRBV7-9	NA	TRBJ1-4	TRBD1	CASSSKGQVEKLFF	TGTGCCAGCAGCTCGAAGGGACAGGTGGAAAAACTGTTTTTT